The subject of this entry is one T cell receptor beta chain. The antigen remains unidentified. Single viable CD3+CD4+CD8-CD45RO+ cells were sorted as the memory CD4+ T cells. Serostatus was set by detecting CMV pp150, pp28, p38, p52 IgG. After thawing, CD4+ T cells were positively selected. The assay was immunoSEQ multiplex PCR, and TCRdb's table has in-frame clones only and misses some. This sample carries fewer than 50,000 clones, about three quarters of them seen once, and the ten largest clones take roughly 6.7%. The record originates from a study of memory CD4+ T cells and cytomegalovirus serostatus. The ends lost 0 bases at V and 1 base at J; junction bases unmatched: 6. The CDR3 spans 17 residues. Germline V lookup: CDR1 LGHNA, CDR2 YNFKEQ. Study-wide results and caveats: Of 150 to 200 reported CMV TCRbeta sequences, 67 were found in memory CD4+ repertoires. CMV serostatus prediction reached median AUC roughly 0.95, or 0.91 with US-trained model.

This sequence was found in an adult in good health and CMV-seronegative. The sequencing sample was made of memory CD4+ T cells from blood. This chain joins TRBV4-2 and TRBJ2-5; 9 bases fit TRBD2. In nucleotides, the CDR3 is TGTGCCAGCAGCCAAGATGAGGTAGCGGGAGCCCAAGAGACCCAGTACTTC. Translating it yields CASSQDEVAGAQETQYF.